This T cell receptor beta chain was found in a study of siplizumab effects on memory and regulatory T cells. Assay: immunoSEQ multiplex PCR; the TCRdb copy retains only in-frame clones and omits some. The profile shows roughly 62,000 clones, about 92% of them singletons. V lost 4 bases and J 1 base, leaving 7 bases between the germline ends. CDR1 is SGHNT, CDR2 YENEEA, per germline. There are 13 residues in the CDR3. Turning to this clone: Its antigen is not known.

Study results and caveats: Significantly reduced by siplizumab was the cumulative frequency of alloreactive sequences, namely those traceable to unstimulated CD4+ memory cells.

Sequenced sample: CD8+ T cells sorted from blood. The V gene is TRBV11-3, the J gene TRBJ1-1; D remains ambiguous. This TCR was sampled from a human donor in good health. The CDR3, as DNA: TGTGCCAGCAGCTATGGAGAGAACACTGAAGCTTTCTTT. Its protein is CASSYGENTEAFF.